Listed below are T cell receptor beta chains from one sample, sequenced in a study of cytomegalovirus exposure and HLA in healthy donors. Only in-frame clones appear in the TCRdb table, and some are missing; sequencing was by immunoSEQ multiplex PCR. In the table there are 74,000 or so clones, 65% to 70% of which are singletons. Specimen: PBMCs. These receptors all come from a woman aged 25-40 years in good health and CMV-seronegative. CDR3s leave out the opening cysteine and the closing phenylalanine or tryptophan. Each record gives: CDR3 protein, CDR3 length, clone size, V gene. Where a row states a size, it is once, few, many or the class of an expanded clone; other rows omit it.

ASSKRTGGYGYT | 12 | . | TRBV27
ASSFTTGPEQKLF | 13 | . | TRBV27
ASSYYSLQPQH | 11 | . | TRBV6-5
ASSLTGTGRGYT | 12 | . | TRBV7-3
ASSPRSGGAYEQY | 13 | few | TRBV2
ASSYSQDRSYEQY | 13 | few | TRBV6-5
ASSAHSDQPQH | 11 | . | TRBV25-1
ATSRDLVGDYGYT | 13 | . | TRBV15
ASSLEQGEGDGYT | 13 | . | TRBV7-9
ASSQQGGNQPQH | 12 | . | TRBV7-9